The 4 T cell receptor beta chains presented below share a single source sample, sequenced in a study of CD8 T cells in ankylosing spondylitis. TCRdb re-derived calls from the 5' RACE reads in MiXCR, one entry per CDR3 protein. This table has 100,000 to 150,000 distinct CDR3 sequences, roughly 13% appearing once. Sequenced input: blood, either unsorted or a sorted T cell fraction (not recorded which). Source of these receptors: a female donor with ankylosing spondylitis or in good health (not recorded which).

This sequence joins TRBV7-9 and TRBJ2-1; TRBD1 matches 8 bases. Looked up from germline, CDR1 is SEHNR and CDR2 is FQNEAQ (reference sequence). The junction had 6 bases not matched to a gene; V was cut back by 5 bases and J by 9 bases. This CDR3 has 13 residues. Written as DNA, the CDR3 is TGTGCCAGCAGCCAGACAGGGGCGGGTGAGCAGTTCTTC. This codes for CASSQTGAGEQFF.

Regarding this clonotype: With a much larger clone just one base away, this may be a read error. The V call is TRBV12-3 or TRBV12-4, the J call TRBJ2-3; the D gene is possibly TRBD2 (6 bases). The CDR3 is made up of 14 amino acids. V lost 2 bases, J lost 4 bases, and 10 bases lay in between. The CDR3 DNA is TGTGCCAGCAGTTTATCGGGGGTGGCAGATACGCAGTATTTT. Translating it yields CASSLSGVADTQYF.

The rearrangement joins TRBV25-1 to TRBJ2-7, with no clear D. Trimming left V 3 bases short and J 9 bases short, with 15 bases between. This CDR3 has 13 amino acids. Germline V gene data show CDR1 as MGHDK and CDR2 as SYGVNS. The CDR3 is CASSENGRQAQYF. As DNA, the CDR3 is TGTGCCAGCAGTGAGAATGGACGGCAAGCGCAGTACTTC.

This clonotype has a handful of counts. The rearrangement uses TRBV20-1 and TRBJ1-1, with TRBD1 matching over 7 bases. V lost 4 bases, J lost 10 bases, and 15 bases stayed unmatched. Per germline, CDR1 DFQATT and CDR2 SNEGSKA (reference sequence). The CDR3 extends over 14 amino acids. The DNA for the CDR3 is TGCAGTGCTACCCCGACAGGGATGTCGTCGGGAGCTTTCTTT. Amino acids: CSATPTGMSSGAFF.